These 22 T cell receptor beta chains were sequenced from one sample in a study of OX40 agonist ivuxolimab in advanced cancers. To prepare the library, the immunoSEQ multiplex PCR assay was applied. The source is immuneACCESS, and TCRdb retained only in-frame sequences with V and J called. Part of the clones is not carried over; for the studies checked, unresolved V genes explain less than half of this, and the remainder is unexplained. Recorded for this sample are more than 60,000 clones; approximately 84% of them occurred a single time. The ten largest clones add up to around 4.5% of the sample. The material was CD4+ or CD8+ T cells sorted from blood, obtained in a trial of the OX40 agonist ivuxolimab. All receptors derive from an adult with an advanced solid tumor such as melanoma, head and neck, liver or kidney cancer.

There are a few counts of this clone. This chain links TRBV9 with TRBJ1-1; D remains ambiguous. Per the germline V gene, CDR1 is SGDLS and CDR2 is YYNGEE. Trimming cost V 4 bases and J 1 base, with 11 bases left between them. This CDR3 spans 14 amino acids. The CDR3 spells CASSTLPANTEAFF. The CDR3 nucleotides are TGTGCCAGCAGCACCCTACCGGCGAACACTGAAGCTTTCTTT.

The chain couples TRBV7-8 to TRBJ2-2; possible D gene TRBD2, 5 bases. The length of the CDR3 is 13 residues. Germline CDR1 SGHVS, CDR2 FQNEAQ. Trimming left V 3 bases short and J 6 bases short, with 8 bases between. This CDR3 reads CASSFVGAGELFF. The CDR3 coding sequence is TGTGCCAGCAGCTTTGTCGGGGCCGGGGAGCTGTTTTTT.

V gene TRBV19 combines with J gene TRBJ1-5, with TRBD1 identical over 9 bases. Germline CDR1 LNHDA, CDR2 SQIVND (reference sequence). The CDR3 is 15 amino acids. With 4 bases clipped from V and 6 bases from J, the junction kept 7 bases outside the gene matches. For the CDR3, the DNA is TGTGCCAGTAGTAGGGGACAGGGTGGGGCTCAGCCCCAGCATTTT. This sequence encodes CASSRGQGGAQPQHF.

The chain carries TRBV7-3 and TRBJ1-2, with TRBD1 matching over 7 bases. V lost 0 bases and J lost 4; bases outside the gene matches: 5. Germline values: CDR1 SGHTA, CDR2 FQGTGA. The CDR3 has 15 amino acids. The DNA of the CDR3 is TGTGCCAGCAGCTTAACGGGGACAGACCTCTATGGCTACACCTTC. Translating gives CASSLTGTDLYGYTF.

This rearrangement joins TRBV29-1 to TRBJ2-7, with a weak D call TRBD2 (6 bases). Germline CDR1 reads SQVTM; CDR2 reads ANQGSEA. V was trimmed by 5 bases and J by 3 bases, leaving 8 bases between them. The length of the CDR3 is 11 residues. CDR3 DNA sequence: TGCAGCGTTAAGGGAGGCTACGAGCAGTACTTC. Translating it yields CSVKGGYEQYF.

This clone turned up a few times. V is TRBV27 and J is TRBJ1-6, with 9 bases fitting TRBD1. Germline CDR1 reads MNHEY; CDR2 reads SMNVEV (reference sequence). V dropped 5 bases and J dropped 6; count of bases not matched to a gene: 8. This CDR3 comprises 16 residues. CDR3 DNA: TGTGCCAGCAGTCCACAGGGGGCCTTACCTAATTCACCCCTCCACTTT. Translation: CASSPQGALPNSPLHF.

V usage is TRBV14 and J usage is TRBJ2-1; tentative D call: TRBD1 (6 bases). The CDR3 loop spans 16 amino acids. Germline lookup yields CDR1 SGHDN and CDR2 FVKESK. Trimming removed 4 bases at V and 8 bases at J, with 21 bases between. The CDR3 region has the DNA TGTGCCAGCAGCCCTAATACCGGGACATTCGACGATGAGCAGTTCTTC. Its protein is CASSPNTGTFDDEQFF.

This chain links TRBV19 with TRBJ1-2; possible D gene TRBD1, 5 bases. V lost 6 bases to trimming and J lost 5 bases, with 22 bases between them. Germline V lookup: CDR1 LNHDA, CDR2 SQIVND (reference sequence). CDR3 length equals 16 residues. CDR3 nucleotide sequence: TGTGCCAGTAGGGAACAAGGACCTCCTTCAGGGTATGGCTACACCTTC. Translated: CASREQGPPSGYGYTF.

The chain links TRBV15 to TRBJ2-7, with D possibly being TRBD1 or TRBD2 (5 bases each). There are 14 residues in the CDR3. In germline, CDR1 is LNHNV, CDR2 YYDKDF (reference sequence). V was cut by 6 bases and J by 2 bases, with 14 bases left in between. The CDR3 loop reads CATSPERGAYEQYF. The DNA for the CDR3 is TGTGCCACCAGTCCGGAGAGGGGTGCCTACGAGCAGTACTTC.

V and J are TRBV15 and TRBJ2-4; TRBD1 aligns across 8 bases. The CDR3 runs 17 residues. J lost 0 bases, V lost 5 bases, and 9 bases had no gene match. CDR1 is LNHNV and CDR2 is YYDKDF in the germline V gene (reference sequence). CDR3 bases: TGTGCCACCAGCTCGGGACAGGACGCTTTAGCCAAAAACATTCAGTACTTC. Translation gives CATSSGQDALAKNIQYF. Looking up the rest from reference TRBV15 and TRBJ2-4 gives the full variable domain: DAMVIQNPRYQVTQFGKPVTLSCSQTLNHNVMYWYQQKSSQAPKLLFHYYDKDFNNEADTPDNFQSRRPNTSFCFLDIRSPGLGDTAMYLCATSSGQDALAKNIQYFGAGTRLSVL.

The V call is TRBV5-1, the J call TRBJ2-1; D gene uncertain. The CDR3 sequence is 15 residues long. V lost 0 bases to trimming and J lost 6 bases, with 13 bases between them. Germline CDR1 is SGHRS and CDR2 is YFSETQ. The CDR3: CASSLDNPGSNEQFF. In nucleotides, the CDR3 is TGCGCCAGCAGCTTGGACAACCCGGGTAGCAATGAGCAGTTCTTC.

This rearrangement joins TRBV6-6 to TRBJ1-6; 9 positions agree with TRBD1. Germline V gene data show CDR1 as MNHNY and CDR2 as SVGAGI (reference sequence). The CDR3 has 13 residues. Trimming took 7 bases from V and 7 from J; bases not matched to a gene: 2. The CDR3 reads CASTDRGNSPLHF. CDR3 coding DNA: TGTGCCAGCACCGACAGGGGGAATTCACCCCTCCACTTT.

The chain couples TRBV29-1 to TRBJ2-1; D possibly matches TRBD1 or TRBD2 (5 bases each). Germline assignment: CDR1 SQVTM and CDR2 ANQGSEA. V dropped 6 bases and J dropped 8 bases, with 8 bases sitting between them. This CDR3 contains 10 residues. The CDR3 spells CSVRGHEQFF. CDR3 coding DNA: TGCAGCGTCCGGGGACATGAGCAGTTCTTC.

This chain uses TRBV6-6 with TRBJ1-1; TRBD1 might be the D (6 bases). The CDR3 runs 14 residues. Germline values: CDR1 MNHNY, CDR2 SVGAGI (reference sequence). Trimming cost V 4 bases and J 6 bases, with 15 bases left between them. As DNA, the CDR3 is TGTGCCAGCAGTTTGGCAGGGGCGTACGCTGAAGCTTTCTTT. This translates into CASSLAGAYAEAFF.

The rearrangement joins TRBV5-1 to TRBJ1-1; D is ambiguous. Trimming shortened V by 0 bases and J by 6 bases, and 9 bases separated the two germline ends. The CDR3 consists of 13 residues. The germline gives CDR1 SGHRS, CDR2 YFSETQ. Written as DNA, the CDR3 is TGCGCCAGCAGCTTGGCCGTGGCGGCTGAAGCTTTCTTT. Translating gives CASSLAVAAEAFF.

The chain recombines TRBV10-2 with TRBJ2-2; TRBD2 matches 10 bases. Trimming removed 6 bases from V and 3 bases from J; junction bases left unmatched: 10. Germline assignment: CDR1 WSHSY and CDR2 SAAADI. CDR3 length: 17 residues. CDR3 region: CASRFPSSGGYTGELFF. CDR3 nucleotide sequence: TGCGCCAGCAGGTTCCCCTCTAGCGGGGGATACACCGGGGAGCTGTTTTTT.

The chain recombines TRBV10-3 with TRBJ1-2, with 8 bases matching TRBD1. The J segment lost 8 bases and the V segment lost 2 bases, leaving 4 bases of the junction unmatched. CDR3 length equals 13 residues. The germline gives CDR1 ENHRY, CDR2 SYGVKD. As DNA, the CDR3 is TGTGCCATCAGTGAGGACAGGGGCGACGGCTACACCTTC. Translating gives CAISEDRGDGYTF.

This rearrangement joins TRBV28 to TRBJ2-6; no clear D. The length of the CDR3 is 15 residues. Trimming left V 4 bases short and J 3 bases short, with 10 bases between. Germline V lookup: CDR1 MDHEN, CDR2 SYDVKM. CDR3 residues: CASSSYRFGANVLTF. In DNA form, the CDR3 reads TGTGCCAGCAGTTCATACAGATTTGGGGCCAACGTCCTGACTTTC. Full variable domain (outside the CDR3, taken from reference TRBV28 and TRBJ2-6): DVKVTQSSRYLVKRTGEKVFLECVQDMDHENMFWYRQDPGLGLRLIYFSYDVKMKEKGDIPEGYSVSREKKERFSLILESASTNQTSMYLCASSSYRFGANVLTFGAGSRLTVL.

The V call is TRBV28, the J call TRBJ1-5; D is possibly TRBD1 (6 bases). The CDR3 is 14 amino acids. Trimming took off 6 bases at V and 1 base at J, with 10 bases between the two ends. From germline, CDR1 is MDHEN and CDR2 SYDVKM. CDR3 loop: CASRTQGSNQPQHF. The CDR3 nucleotides are TGTGCCAGCAGAACACAGGGAAGCAATCAGCCCCAGCATTTT. The entire variable domain, with the rest obtained from reference TRBV28 and TRBJ1-5, is as follows: DVKVTQSSRYLVKRTGEKVFLECVQDMDHENMFWYRQDPGLGLRLIYFSYDVKMKEKGDIPEGYSVSREKKERFSLILESASTNQTSMYLCASRTQGSNQPQHFGDGTRLSIL.

CDR3 sequence reads: CASSPKGDTQYF. For the CDR3, the DNA is TGTGCCAGCTCACCAAAGGGAGATACGCAGTATTTT. This chain joins TRBV18 and TRBJ2-3; D remains unclear. The CDR3 loop spans 12 amino acids. In germline, CDR1 is KGHSH, CDR2 LQKENI. V was shortened by 2 bases and J by 5 bases, with 5 bases between the two germline ends.

V and J are TRBV2 and TRBJ1-2, with D possibly matching TRBD1 (6 bases). This CDR3 is built from 18 residues. Germline loops: CDR1 SNHLY, CDR2 FYNNEI. V shed 0 bases and J shed 4 bases, with 21 bases lying between them. The DNA for the CDR3 is TGTGCCAGCAGTGAAGCGCTTCGTTGGGCAGGGGACGGCTATGGCTACACCTTC. This gives the protein CASSEALRWAGDGYGYTF.

The rearrangement uses TRBV5-1 and TRBJ1-2; a possible D gene is TRBD1 (6 bases). Germline-derived CDR1 and CDR2 are SGHRS and YFSETQ. V lost 4 bases and J lost 8, with 18 bases in between. This CDR3 comprises 14 residues. The CDR3 here is CASSGGPSGRGYTF. DNA for the CDR3: TGCGCCAGCAGCGGGGGGCCGTCCGGGCGGGGCTACACCTTC.